Listed below are T cell receptor beta chains from one sample, sequenced in a study of T cell repertoires in cytomegalovirus infection. TCRdb called the reads again in MiXCR, with one record for every CDR3 protein. The profile shows about 260,000 distinct CDR3 sequences, roughly 13% of them singletons. Sequenced sample: PBMCs. The source of these receptors is a human donor in good health (CMV status not recorded). Some clones in this sample may be carry-over from other donors' samples. The CDR3 runs from the conserved cysteine through the conserved F or W. A D gene is named only where the DNA matches it firmly. A row's size may be missing; if present it is once, few, many or a size class.

size: few
V: TRBV7-3
D: NA
J: TRBJ2-5
CDR3: CASSRRGSTQETQYF
DNA: TGTGCCAGCAGCCGGAGAGGGTCAACGCAAGAGACCCAGTACTTC

size: few
V: TRBV12-5
D: NA
J: TRBJ2-1
CDR3: CASGLVTPRGGEQFF
DNA: TGTGCTAGTGGTTTGGTAACCCCCAGGGGAGGCGAGCAGTTCTTC

size: few
V: TRBV5-4
D: TRBD1
J: TRBJ2-2
CDR3: CASSLAGTGGAGELFF
DNA: TGTGCCAGCAGCTTGGCCGGGACAGGGGGCGCGGGGGAGCTGTTTTTT

size: many
V: TRBV6-6
D: NA
J: TRBJ2-7
CDR3: CASSYSHGSEQYF
DNA: TGTGCCAGCAGTTACAGCCATGGTAGCGAGCAGTACTTC

size: many
V: TRBV5-4
D: NA
J: TRBJ2-1
CDR3: CASSSFTGVLDNEQFF
DNA: TGTGCCAGCAGCTCCTTCACGGGGGTCCTGGACAATGAGCAGTTCTTC

size: NA
V: TRBV7-3
D: TRBD2
J: TRBJ2-7
CDR3: CASSESGLAGVREQYF
DNA: TGTGCCAGCAGCGAGTCGGGACTAGCGGGAGTTCGCGAGCAGTACTTC

size: many
V: TRBV7-2
D: TRBD1
J: TRBJ1-2
CDR3: CASSLVTGIYGYTF
DNA: TGTGCCAGCAGCTTAGTGACAGGGATTTATGGCTACACCTTC

size: many
V: TRBV29-1
D: NA
J: TRBJ2-5
CDR3: CSVRDGQETQYF
DNA: TGCAGCGTTCGGGACGGCCAAGAGACCCAGTACTTC

size: many
V: TRBV25-1
D: TRBD1
J: TRBJ1-5
CDR3: CASSGGQYSNQPQHF
DNA: TGTGCCAGCAGTGGGGGACAGTATAGCAATCAGCCCCAGCATTTT

size: NA
V: TRBV28
D: NA
J: TRBJ2-1
CDR3: CASKVQGGSEQFF
DNA: TGTGCCAGCAAGGTTCAGGGGGGGAGTGAGCAGTTCTTC

size: many
V: TRBV4-2
D: NA
J: TRBJ2-3
CDR3: CASSQAGSTDTQYF
DNA: TGTGCCAGCAGCCAAGCCGGGAGCACAGATACGCAGTATTTT

size: NA
V: TRBV7-2
D: NA
J: TRBJ1-6
CDR3: CASSLTKRSSPLHF
DNA: TGTGCCAGCAGCTTAACGAAGAGGTCTTCACCCCTCCACTTT

size: many
V: TRBV28
D: NA
J: TRBJ1-1
CDR3: CASSLTGVEAFF
DNA: TGTGCCAGCAGTTTAACGGGGGTTGAAGCTTTCTTT

size: few
V: TRBV6-5
D: TRBD1
J: TRBJ2-7
CDR3: CASRGTGNYEQYF
DNA: TGTGCCAGCCGAGGGACAGGGAACTACGAGCAGTACTTC

size: NA
V: TRBV6-5
D: NA
J: TRBJ2-7
CDR3: CASSYSAGSSYEQYF
DNA: TGTGCCAGCAGTTACTCGGCTGGTTCCTCCTACGAGCAGTACTTC

size: NA
V: TRBV20-1
D: NA
J: TRBJ1-6
CDR3: CSASPLDRLTLSPLHF
DNA: TGCAGTGCTAGCCCTCTTGACAGGCTGACATTGTCACCCCTCCACTTT

size: NA
V: TRBV27
D: TRBD2
J: TRBJ2-1
CDR3: CASSPTSPQPGEQFF
DNA: TGTGCCAGCAGTCCGACTAGCCCACAGCCTGGTGAGCAGTTCTTC

size: few
V: TRBV5-1
D: NA
J: TRBJ1-2
CDR3: CASSLDTYGYTF
DNA: TGCGCCAGCAGCTTGGACACCTATGGCTACACCTTC

size: many
V: TRBV7-9
D: NA
J: TRBJ2-5
CDR3: CASSSLIGVGETQYF
DNA: TGTGCCAGCAGCTCGCTGATCGGAGTTGGCGAGACCCAGTACTTC

size: many
V: TRBV7-2
D: NA
J: TRBJ1-5
CDR3: CASSQTGYQPQHF
DNA: TGTGCCAGCAGCCAGACAGGCTATCAGCCCCAGCATTTT

size: many
V: TRBV7-9
D: NA
J: TRBJ2-7
CDR3: CASSLRDSYEQYF
DNA: TGTGCCAGCAGCTTGCGAGACAGCTACGAGCAGTACTTC

size: many
V: TRBV20-1
D: NA
J: TRBJ2-6
CDR3: CSATLAGGANVLTF
DNA: TGCAGTGCGACGCTAGCAGGTGGGGCCAACGTCCTGACTTTC

size: many
V: TRBV4-2
D: NA
J: TRBJ2-7
CDR3: CASSQDHWEKPAEQYF
DNA: TGTGCCAGCAGCCAAGATCACTGGGAGAAACCCGCCGAGCAGTACTTC

size: many
V: TRBV7-2
D: TRBD2
J: TRBJ2-7
CDR3: CASSSSQGLAEILYF
DNA: TGTGCCAGCAGCTCATCACAGGGACTAGCGGAAATCCTGTACTTC

size: many
V: TRBV7-6
D: TRBD1
J: TRBJ2-7
CDR3: CASSLRDSTYEQYF
DNA: TGTGCCAGCAGCTTAAGGGACAGCACCTACGAGCAGTACTTC

size: many
V: TRBV7-2
D: NA
J: TRBJ2-5
CDR3: CASSFLLGGETQYF
DNA: TGTGCCAGCAGCTTCCTTCTAGGGGGGGAGACCCAGTACTTC

size: many
V: TRBV7-9
D: NA
J: TRBJ1-1
CDR3: CASSSVRILDSYTEAFF
DNA: TGTGCCAGCAGCTCCGTACGTATTCTAGACAGTTACACTGAAGCTTTCTTT

size: many
V: TRBV7-8
D: NA
J: TRBJ2-3
CDR3: CASSYSSSVGVGGDTQYF
DNA: TGTGCCAGCAGCTATTCCTCCTCAGTGGGGGTAGGGGGAGATACGCAGTATTTT

size: few
V: TRBV6-5
D: NA
J: TRBJ1-6
CDR3: CASSRTPQSSYNSPLHF
DNA: TGTGCCAGCAGTCGAACTCCACAGAGCTCCTATAATTCACCCCTCCACTTT

size: NA
V: TRBV6-4
D: TRBD1
J: TRBJ2-1
CDR3: CASSDSGQGAPYNEQFF
DNA: TGTGCCAGCAGTGACTCGGGGCAGGGGGCGCCCTACAATGAGCAGTTCTTC

size: NA
V: TRBV2
D: NA
J: TRBJ1-2
CDR3: CASSEFYGYTF
DNA: TGTGCCAGCAGTGAATTCTATGGCTACACCTTC

size: NA
V: TRBV6-2/TRBV6-3
D: TRBD1
J: TRBJ2-7
CDR3: CASSYPGQLYEQYF
DNA: TGTGCCAGCAGTTACCCGGGACAGCTATACGAGCAGTACTTC

size: many
V: TRBV7-2
D: NA
J: TRBJ2-7
CDR3: CASSLRQGGHEQYF
DNA: TGTGCCAGCAGCTTAAGACAGGGAGGCCACGAGCAGTACTTC

size: NA
V: TRBV5-6
D: NA
J: TRBJ1-1
CDR3: CASSSELTANTEAFF
DNA: TGTGCCAGCAGCTCTGAACTGACAGCCAACACTGAAGCTTTCTTT

size: NA
V: TRBV11-2
D: NA
J: TRBJ2-7
CDR3: CASSAYRGFFQTYEQYF
DNA: TGTGCCAGCAGCGCGTATCGGGGATTTTTCCAAACCTACGAGCAGTACTTC

size: NA
V: TRBV28
D: TRBD1
J: TRBJ2-1
CDR3: CASSPPGQEGVKQFF
DNA: TGTGCCAGCAGCCCGCCGGGACAGGAAGGGGTCAAGCAGTTCTTC

size: NA
V: TRBV29-1
D: TRBD1
J: TRBJ2-7
CDR3: CSVGQGTYEQYF
DNA: TGCAGCGTTGGACAGGGTACCTACGAGCAGTACTTC

size: many
V: TRBV7-2
D: TRBD1
J: TRBJ2-3
CDR3: CASGRDRLADTQYF
DNA: TGTGCCAGCGGCCGGGACAGGTTGGCAGATACGCAGTATTTT

size: NA
V: TRBV19
D: NA
J: TRBJ1-5
CDR3: CASSIDLQPQHF
DNA: TGTGCCAGTAGTATAGATCTCCAGCCCCAGCATTTT

size: NA
V: TRBV25-1
D: NA
J: TRBJ2-2
CDR3: CASSDRTPNTGELFF
DNA: TGTGCCAGCAGTGACCGGACCCCGAACACCGGGGAGCTGTTTTTT

size: many
V: TRBV20-1
D: NA
J: TRBJ2-7
CDR3: CSARDPGQLNYEQYF
DNA: TGCAGTGCTAGAGATCCAGGTCAATTAAACTACGAGCAGTACTTC

size: few
V: TRBV18
D: NA
J: TRBJ2-2
CDR3: CASSPGAGYPGELFF
DNA: TGTGCCAGCTCACCAGGCGCAGGGTATCCCGGGGAGCTGTTTTTT

size: NA
V: TRBV10-3
D: NA
J: TRBJ1-2
CDR3: CAINMNEANYGYTF
DNA: TGTGCCATCAACATGAATGAGGCTAACTATGGCTACACCTTC

size: NA
V: TRBV28
D: NA
J: TRBJ1-2
CDR3: CASSLWGVEGYTF
DNA: TGTGCCAGCAGTTTATGGGGGGTAGAGGGCTACACCTTC

size: few
V: TRBV7-9
D: NA
J: TRBJ2-7
CDR3: CASSVNREQYF
DNA: TGTGCCAGCAGCGTCAACAGAGAGCAGTACTTC

size: NA
V: TRBV20-1
D: TRBD2
J: TRBJ2-5
CDR3: CSARPPGTSGVGYQETQYF
DNA: TGCAGTGCTAGACCCCCGGGGACTAGCGGGGTGGGGTACCAAGAGACCCAGTACTTC